Following are 25 T cell receptor beta chains from one sample sequenced in a study of untreated major depressive disorder. TCRdb keeps only in-frame clones here, not all; method: immunoSEQ multiplex PCR. Of 21,000 or so clones in the sample, approximately 89% were seen once. Sequenced: CD4+ T cells from PBMCs. These TCRs come from a woman aged 25 to 39 in good health.

The chain joins TRBV28 to TRBJ2-3; 10 bases are a match to TRBD1. Trimming at V came to 6 bases and at J to 0 bases, leaving 0 bases not matched to a gene. The CDR3 loop spans 14 amino acids. The germline CDR1 and CDR2 sequences are MDHEN and SYDVKM. The CDR3 loop reads CASRGQGSTDTQYF. Here the CDR3 DNA reads TGTGCCAGCAGGGGACAGGGGAGCACAGATACGCAGTATTTT.

J is TRBJ2-5 and V is TRBV7-2; D may correspond to TRBD1 or TRBD2 (7 bases each). The germline CDR1 and CDR2 sequences are SGHTA and FQGNSA. The germline V and J ends were trimmed by 5 bases and 9 bases, with 19 bases remaining between them. This CDR3 contains 14 residues. Written as DNA, the CDR3 is TGTGCCAGCAGCCCGCGAGGGGACAGCGGGGCCCAGTACTTC. It specifies CASSPRGDSGAQYF.

This chain joins TRBV6-5 and TRBJ2-1; possible D gene TRBD2, 5 bases. The CDR3 has 14 amino acids. Germline CDR1 is MNHEY and CDR2 is SVGAGI. Between the trimmed V and J ends, which lost 6 bases and 10 bases, there was a span of 19 bases. The CDR3 nucleotides read TGTGCCAGCAGCCGGGAACCCCAGTATTTGGAGCAGTTCTTC. Its translation is CASSREPQYLEQFF.

The V gene is TRBV6-1, the J gene TRBJ2-1, with TRBD2 matching over 10 bases. Germline trimming cut 2 bases from V and 3 bases from J; bases unmatched to any gene: 13. This CDR3 contains 19 residues. Germline values: CDR1 MNHNS, CDR2 SASEGT. CDR3 loop: CASSERSGGATIGYNEQFF. CDR3 sequence (DNA): TGTGCCAGCAGTGAACGGAGCGGGGGGGCCACTATCGGCTACAATGAGCAGTTCTTC.

This clone is a singleton in its sample. V is TRBV4-1 and J is TRBJ1-2; no definite D call. V was cut by 1 base and J by 2 bases, with 17 bases left in between. Germline V lookup: CDR1 MGHRA, CDR2 YSYEKL. This CDR3 has 17 residues. The chain's CDR3 is CASSQGTFQQGNYGYTF. The CDR3 nucleotides are TGCGCCAGCAGCCAAGGGACTTTCCAACAAGGGAACTATGGCTACACCTTC.

CDR3 amino acids: CSVDLGVRSNYGYTF. The CDR3 nucleotides read TGCAGCGTTGATCTCGGGGTCCGTTCTAACTATGGCTACACCTTC. The chain recombines TRBV29-1 with TRBJ1-2; D is unresolved. CDR3 length: 15 amino acids. V lost 3 bases to trimming and J lost 0 bases, with 14 bases between them. Germline V gives CDR1 SQVTM, CDR2 ANQGSEA.

This clone was picked up one time. The CDR3, as DNA: TGTGCCAGCAGCTTGCAGGGGGGAGTTGAGACCCAGTACTTC. It translates to CASSLQGGVETQYF. The chain employs TRBV5-4 and TRBJ2-5; tentatively, D is TRBD1 (7 bases). Germline loops: CDR1 SGHNT, CDR2 YYREEE (reference sequence). The length of the CDR3 is 14 residues. Trimming took 1 base from V and 5 from J, leaving 12 bases between them. Filled out from reference TRBV5-4 and TRBJ2-5, the complete variable domain reads ETGVTQSPTHLIKTRGQQVTLRCSSQSGHNTVSWYQQALGQGPQFIFQYYREEENGRGNFPPRFSGLQFPNYSSELNVNALELDDSALYLCASSLQGGVETQYFGPGTRLLVL.

This sequence joins TRBV7-2 and TRBJ2-7; possible D gene TRBD2, 5 bases. The CDR3 contains 16 residues. Germline CDR1 and CDR2: SGHTA and FQGNSA. Trimming removed 1 base at V and 0 bases at J, with 13 bases between. DNA for the CDR3: TGTGCCAGCAGCTTAGGAGCAGGACTCAGCTCCTACGAGCAGTACTTC. The encoded protein is CASSLGAGLSSYEQYF.

This clone was detected only once. The rearrangement links TRBV27 to TRBJ1-1; 7 bases fit TRBD1. CDR3 length: 13 residues. CDR1 is MNHEY, CDR2 SMNVEV, per germline (reference sequence). Losses at the gene ends were 6 bases for V and 0 bases for J; bases not matched to a gene: 1. The CDR3: CASRGTVNTEAFF. CDR3 nucleotide sequence: TGTGCCAGCAGAGGGACAGTGAACACTGAAGCTTTCTTT.

The chain carries TRBV6-5 and TRBJ1-1, with 10 positions matching TRBD1. The CDR3 runs 16 residues. V was clipped by 0 bases and J by 3 bases; unmatched bases: 4. Germline CDR1 MNHEY, CDR2 SVGAGI. The CDR3 bases are TGTGCCAGCAGTTACTCCGCCGGGACAGGGGACACTGAAGCTTTCTTT. Its translation is CASSYSAGTGDTEAFF.

V gene TRBV15 combines with J gene TRBJ1-1; unclear D gene. The CDR3 spans 14 residues. Germline CDR1 reads LNHNV; CDR2 reads YYDKDF (reference sequence). V shed 0 bases and J shed 7 bases, with 12 bases lying between them. The CDR3 is CATSRDLLAIEAFF. The CDR3 DNA reads as TGTGCCACCAGCAGAGATCTGTTGGCGATTGAAGCTTTCTTT.

This chain uses TRBV11-2 with TRBJ1-4; 11 nucleotides agree with TRBD1. The trim removed 5 bases at V and 7 bases at J, leaving 9 bases unmatched. This CDR3 contains 16 residues. Germline V CDR1 and CDR2: SGHAT, FQNNGV. For the CDR3, the DNA is TGTGCCAGCAGCCCCCAGGGACAGGGGGTAGGTGAAAAACTGTTTTTT. This codes for CASSPQGQGVGEKLFF.

The rearrangement joins TRBV28 to TRBJ1-2, with unresolved D. In germline, CDR1 is MDHEN, CDR2 SYDVKM. This CDR3 spans 13 amino acids. V was pared by 6 bases and J by 8 bases, with 16 bases between. The CDR3 spells CASRLPPPGGYTF. The CDR3 nucleotides are TGTGCCAGCAGGCTACCACCCCCCGGGGGCTACACCTTC.

This chain joins TRBV6-5 and TRBJ2-1; 8 bases agree with TRBD1. Unmatched junction bases numbered 4, after V lost 0 bases and J lost 6 bases. Per germline, CDR1 MNHEY and CDR2 SVGAGI. This CDR3 is built from 15 residues. The chain's CDR3 is CASSYSGTGSNEQFF. DNA for the CDR3: TGTGCCAGCAGTTACTCGGGGACAGGCTCCAATGAGCAGTTCTTC.

The chain employs TRBV4-3 and TRBJ1-3; no clear D. This CDR3 is 18 amino acids long. Germline CDR1 reads LGHNA; CDR2 reads YSLEER. Trimming took 0 bases from V and 0 from J, leaving 15 bases between them. The chain's CDR3 is CASSQETGGLDSGNTIYF. The CDR3 DNA follows: TGCGCCAGCAGCCAAGAAACGGGCGGTCTCGACTCTGGAAACACCATATATTTT.

The V gene is TRBV2, the J gene TRBJ1-5, with TRBD1 matching over 8 bases. The CDR3 is 15 residues long. The germline V gene has CDR1 SNHLY and CDR2 FYNNEI. V lost 6 bases and J lost 2; bases outside the gene matches: 6. The CDR3 loop reads CASRFRGQGNQPQHF. CDR3 bases: TGTGCCAGCAGGTTCAGGGGGCAAGGCAATCAGCCCCAGCATTTT.

This clone is a singleton in its sample. V gene TRBV27 combines with J gene TRBJ2-3, with 8 positions matching TRBD2. Germline CDR1 reads MNHEY; CDR2 reads SMNVEV (reference sequence). With 3 bases clipped from V and 6 bases from J, the junction kept 2 bases outside the gene matches. The CDR3 covers 13 residues. The CDR3 loop reads CASSFGGGDTQYF. The CDR3 DNA reads as TGTGCCAGCAGTTTCGGGGGGGGCGATACGCAGTATTTT.

V and J are TRBV4-3 and TRBJ1-4; D possibly corresponds to TRBD1 (6 bases). CDR1 is LGHNA, CDR2 YSLEER, per germline. The length of the CDR3 is 18 residues. V was trimmed by 3 bases and J by 5 bases, leaving 22 bases between them. The CDR3 DNA sequence: TGCGCCAGCAGCCACCCTAATTACCAGACAGGTTCGAATGAAAAACTGTTTTTT. It is translated as CASSHPNYQTGSNEKLFF.

This clone was recorded only once. The rearrangement links TRBV27 to TRBJ1-5; no clear D gene. Germline CDR1 is MNHEY and CDR2 is SMNVEV (reference sequence). The CDR3 contains 14 residues. V lost 6 bases and J lost 1, with 10 bases in between. For the CDR3, the DNA is TGTGCCAGCAGGAAGGCGGGGAGCAATCAGCCCCAGCATTTT. It is translated as CASRKAGSNQPQHF.

The gene calls are TRBV29-1 and TRBJ2-5, with D tentatively TRBD2 (5 bases). Trimming left V 3 bases short and J 3 bases short, with 11 bases between. The CDR3 is 13 amino acids. Per germline, CDR1 SQVTM and CDR2 ANQGSEA. CDR3 sequence reads: CSVDSGVEETQYF. The CDR3 region has the DNA TGCAGCGTTGATTCCGGGGTCGAAGAGACCCAGTACTTC.

This chain links TRBV5-6 with TRBJ2-2; D gene uncertain. This CDR3 spans 14 amino acids. V shed 0 bases and J shed 7 bases, with 10 bases lying between them. Germline V gene lookup returns CDR1 SGHDT and CDR2 YYEEEE. The CDR3, as DNA: TGTGCCAGCAGCTTGGCCGGTTGGGACGGGGAGCTGTTTTTT. Encoded protein: CASSLAGWDGELFF.

This clone appeared a single time. The chain uses TRBV6-5 and TRBJ1-1; D unresolved. V was clipped by 2 bases and J by 1 base, with 14 bases between them. Germline V lookup: CDR1 MNHEY, CDR2 SVGAGI. This CDR3 has 16 residues. In nucleotides, the CDR3 is TGTGCCAGCAGTTACGCTTCCGTTCGGGGGAACACTGAAGCTTTCTTT. Amino acids: CASSYASVRGNTEAFF.

The chain couples TRBV7-8 to TRBJ1-6, with TRBD1 identical over 8 bases. CDR3 length: 16 amino acids. J gave up 5 bases and V 7 bases, and 10 bases lay outside the gene matches. Germline CDR1 is SGHVS and CDR2 is FQNEAQ. CDR3 amino acids: CASTPQGQGDNSPLHF. CDR3 nucleotide sequence: TGTGCCAGCACGCCCCAAGGACAGGGTGATAATTCACCCCTCCACTTT.

The chain has TRBV6-5 and TRBJ2-7; D is possibly TRBD2 (7 bases). Trimming took 6 bases from V and 8 from J, leaving 23 bases between them. The CDR3 sequence is 15 residues long. Looked up from germline, CDR1 is MNHEY and CDR2 is SVGAGI. The DNA of the CDR3 is TGTGCCAGCAGGCCGCCCGCGGCGGGGGCTCACCAGCAGTACTTC. Translated, it gives CASRPPAAGAHQQYF.

The rearrangement joins TRBV7-2 to TRBJ1-5; unclear D gene. This CDR3 has 15 residues. V lost 6 bases and J 1 base, leaving 13 bases between the germline ends. Germline CDR1 is SGHTA and CDR2 is FQGNSA. In DNA form, the CDR3 reads TGTGCCAGCAGTCCTACTAGCGGGAGCAATCAGCCCCAGCATTTT. Translation gives CASSPTSGSNQPQHF.